This record concerns one T cell receptor beta chain sequence. The antigen is undetermined. The data belong to a study of OX40 agonist ivuxolimab in advanced cancers. Study background: In this trial design, patients received ivuxolimab intravenously at 0.01 to 10 mg/kg every 2 weeks.

General study results and limits: In a subset of nonresponders, normalized T-cell clonal expansion was also low.

Clones were read by immunoSEQ multiplex PCR, and TCRdb kept only the in-frame ones, dropping some. Of around 20,000 clones listed, about 90% are singletons. The germline V gene has CDR1 MGHRA and CDR2 YSYEKL. V lost 3 bases and J lost 5; bases outside the gene matches: 8. CDR3 length equals 17 residues. This chain connects TRBV4-1 to TRBJ2-5, with TRBD2 identical over 14 bases. Sequenced here: CD4+ or CD8+ T cells sorted from blood, sampled in a trial of the OX40 agonist ivuxolimab. This receptor was identified in an adult with an advanced solid tumor such as melanoma, head and neck, liver or kidney cancer. CDR3 amino acids: CASSQGGLAGVGETQYF. CDR3 nucleotide sequence: TGCGCCAGCAGCCAGGGGGGACTAGCGGGAGTGGGGGAGACCCAGTACTTC.